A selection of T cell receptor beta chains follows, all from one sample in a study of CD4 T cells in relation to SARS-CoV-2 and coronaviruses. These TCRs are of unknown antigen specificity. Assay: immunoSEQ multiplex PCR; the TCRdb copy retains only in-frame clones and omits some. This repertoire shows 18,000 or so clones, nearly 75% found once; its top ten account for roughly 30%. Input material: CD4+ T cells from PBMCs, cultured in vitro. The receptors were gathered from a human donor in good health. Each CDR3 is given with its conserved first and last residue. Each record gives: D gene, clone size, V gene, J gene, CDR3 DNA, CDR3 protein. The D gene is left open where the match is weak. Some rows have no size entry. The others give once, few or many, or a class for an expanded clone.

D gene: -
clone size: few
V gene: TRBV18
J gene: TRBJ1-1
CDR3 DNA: TGTGCCAGCTCACCCCCGTTTGGTGGGGGTTGGACTGAAGCTTTCTTT
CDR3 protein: CASSPPFGGGWTEAFF

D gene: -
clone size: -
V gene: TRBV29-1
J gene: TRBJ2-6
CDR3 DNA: TGCAGCGTTTTGGGTCGAGGTGGCTCTGGGGCCAACGTCCTGACTTTC
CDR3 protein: CSVLGRGGSGANVLTF

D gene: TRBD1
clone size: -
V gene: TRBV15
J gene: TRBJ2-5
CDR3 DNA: TGTGCCACCAGCAGAGGACAGGGGGTACCCCAAGAGACCCAGTACTTC
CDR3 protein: CATSRGQGVPQETQYF

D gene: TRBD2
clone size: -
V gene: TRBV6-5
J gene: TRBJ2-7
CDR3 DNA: TGTGCCAGCAGTTATCAGCGGGAGGGCCACGAGCAGTACTTC
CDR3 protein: CASSYQREGHEQYF

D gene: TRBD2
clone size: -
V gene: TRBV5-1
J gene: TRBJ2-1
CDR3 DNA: TGCGCCAGCAGCTTAGGAGCGGGAGGGCCCATGGGCAATGAGCAGTTCTTC
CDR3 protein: CASSLGAGGPMGNEQFF

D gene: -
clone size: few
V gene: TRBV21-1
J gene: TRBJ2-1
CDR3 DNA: TGTGCCAGCAGCAAAGTCCCTAGCGGGGCCTTACGGGAGCAGTTCTTC
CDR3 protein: CASSKVPSGALREQFF

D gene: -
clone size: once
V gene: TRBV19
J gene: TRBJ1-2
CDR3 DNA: TGTGCCAGTAGTTGGGGACGTGGCTACACCTTC
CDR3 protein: CASSWGRGYTF

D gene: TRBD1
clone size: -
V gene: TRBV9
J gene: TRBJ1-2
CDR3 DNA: TGTGCCAGCAGCCCCTCGGACAGGATAACACCCTATGGCTACACCTTC
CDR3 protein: CASSPSDRITPYGYTF

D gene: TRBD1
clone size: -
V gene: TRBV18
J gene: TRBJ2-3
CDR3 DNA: TGTGCCAGCTCACTTATCGGGAAAACAGGGGGATACACAGATACGCAGTATTTT
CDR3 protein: CASSLIGKTGGYTDTQYF

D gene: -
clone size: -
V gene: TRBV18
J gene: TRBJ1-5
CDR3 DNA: TGTGCCAGCTCACAAGTAAGCAATCAGCCCCAGCATTTT
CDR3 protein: CASSQVSNQPQHF

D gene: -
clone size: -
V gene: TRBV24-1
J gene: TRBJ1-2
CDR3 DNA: TGTGCCACCAGTGATTTTTCTGAAAACTATGGCTACACCTTC
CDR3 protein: CATSDFSENYGYTF

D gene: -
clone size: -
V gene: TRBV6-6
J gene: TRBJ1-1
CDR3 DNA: TGTGCCAGCAGTTATAATCGGGCGCCCGATGAAGCTTTCTTT
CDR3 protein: CASSYNRAPDEAFF

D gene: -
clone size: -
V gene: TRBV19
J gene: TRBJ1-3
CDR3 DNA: TGTGCCAGTAGTATATCGCGCGCGGGACGCTCTGGAAACACCATATATTTT
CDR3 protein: CASSISRAGRSGNTIYF

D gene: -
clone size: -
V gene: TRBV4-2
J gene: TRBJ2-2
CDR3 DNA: TGTGCCAGCAGCCAGAGCGGGTCGAACACCGGGGAGCTGTTTTTT
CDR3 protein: CASSQSGSNTGELFF

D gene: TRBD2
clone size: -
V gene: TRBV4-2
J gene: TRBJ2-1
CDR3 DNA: TGTGCCAGCAGCCAAGAAAGCGGGAGGGCGGATGAGCAGTTCTTC
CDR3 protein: CASSQESGRADEQFF

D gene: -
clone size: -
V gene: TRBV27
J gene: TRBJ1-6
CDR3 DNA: TGTGCCAGCAGTTCCGGTAGAGGGAGGAATTCACCCCTCCACTTT
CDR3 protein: CASSSGRGRNSPLHF

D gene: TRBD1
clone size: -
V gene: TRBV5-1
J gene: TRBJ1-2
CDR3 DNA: TGCGCCAGCAGCTTGTATCAGGGGGCCTTTGATGGCTACACCTTC
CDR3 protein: CASSLYQGAFDGYTF

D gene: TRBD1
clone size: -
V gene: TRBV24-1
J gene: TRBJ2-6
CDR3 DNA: TGTGCCACCAGTGGGCCTAAGGGGACAGGGGACTCTGGGGCCAACGTCCTGACTTTC
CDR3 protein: CATSGPKGTGDSGANVLTF

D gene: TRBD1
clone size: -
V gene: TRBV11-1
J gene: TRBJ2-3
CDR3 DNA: TGTGCCAGCAGCCCTAACGGGGCAGGGGGCGTAGATACGCAGTATTTT
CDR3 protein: CASSPNGAGGVDTQYF

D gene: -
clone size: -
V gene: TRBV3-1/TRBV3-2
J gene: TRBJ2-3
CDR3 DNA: TGTGCCAGCAGCCAAGGACCTCCAGATACGCAGTATTTT
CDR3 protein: CASSQGPPDTQYF

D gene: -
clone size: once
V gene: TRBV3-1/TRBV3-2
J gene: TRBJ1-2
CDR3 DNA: TGTGCCAGCAGCCAAGGTTCCGGCTATGGCTACACCTTC
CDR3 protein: CASSQGSGYGYTF

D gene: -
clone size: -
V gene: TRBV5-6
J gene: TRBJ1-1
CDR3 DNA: TGTGCCAGCAGCTTGGGGCAGGGGTTTGAAGCTTTCTTT
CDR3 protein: CASSLGQGFEAFF

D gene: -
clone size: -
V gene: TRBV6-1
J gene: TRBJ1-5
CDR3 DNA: TGTGCCAGCAGTGAATGGGACACAGGACAGCCCCAGCATTTT
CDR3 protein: CASSEWDTGQPQHF

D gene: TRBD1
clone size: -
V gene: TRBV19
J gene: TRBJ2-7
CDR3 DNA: TGTGCCAGTAGCCCGAGGACAGGGGGAATAGGAGAGCAGTACTTC
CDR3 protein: CASSPRTGGIGEQYF

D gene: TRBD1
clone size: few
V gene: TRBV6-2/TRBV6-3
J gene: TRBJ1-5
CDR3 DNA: TGTGCCAGCAGTTCCCAAGACAGGGATAGCAATCAGCCCCAGCATTTT
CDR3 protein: CASSSQDRDSNQPQHF

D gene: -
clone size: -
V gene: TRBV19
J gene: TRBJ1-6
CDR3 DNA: TGTGCCAGTACCCAACAGGATAATTCACCCCTCCACTTT
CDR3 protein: CASTQQDNSPLHF

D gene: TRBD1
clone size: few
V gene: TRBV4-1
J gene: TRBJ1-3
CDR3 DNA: TGCGCCAGCAGCCAGCCTTTGTCTTGGGACAGGGGGCAAAACACCATATATTTT
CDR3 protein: CASSQPLSWDRGQNTIYF

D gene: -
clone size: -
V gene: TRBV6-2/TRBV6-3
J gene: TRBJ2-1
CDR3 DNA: TGTGCCAGCAGTGGTCGTCCTCCCGGGAATGAGCAGTTCTTC
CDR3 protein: CASSGRPPGNEQFF

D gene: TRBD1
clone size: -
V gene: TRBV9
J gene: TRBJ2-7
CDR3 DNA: TGTGCCAGCAGCGTAGGTTGGGGGACAGGCGAGCAGTACTTC
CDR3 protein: CASSVGWGTGEQYF

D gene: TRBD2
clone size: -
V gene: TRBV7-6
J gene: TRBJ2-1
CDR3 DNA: TGTGCCAGCAGTCTACTAGCGGGAGCGCTAAGCTCCTACAATGAGCAGTTCTTC
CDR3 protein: CASSLLAGALSSYNEQFF

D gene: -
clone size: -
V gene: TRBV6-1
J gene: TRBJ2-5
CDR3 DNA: TGTGCCAGCAGTGAAGCGGATAGGGAGACCCAGTACTTC
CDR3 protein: CASSEADRETQYF

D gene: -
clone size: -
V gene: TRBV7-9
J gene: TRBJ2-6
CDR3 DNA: TGTGCCAGCAGCACCCAGCGGGTACTATCTGGGGCCAACGTCCTGACTTTC
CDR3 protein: CASSTQRVLSGANVLTF

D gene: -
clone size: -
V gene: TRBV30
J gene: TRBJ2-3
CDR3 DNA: TGTGCCTGGAGTTCGACTGGATATAAAACAGATACGCAGTATTTT
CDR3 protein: CAWSSTGYKTDTQYF

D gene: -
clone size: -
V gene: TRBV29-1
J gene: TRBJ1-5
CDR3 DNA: TGCAGCGTTGGGCAGAGCATCAATCAGCCCCAGCATTTT
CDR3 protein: CSVGQSINQPQHF

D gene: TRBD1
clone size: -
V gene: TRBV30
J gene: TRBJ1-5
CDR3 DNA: TGTGCCTGGAGTGTATCCCGGGACAGTTCGAAATATAGCAATCAGCCCCAGCATTTT
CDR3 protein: CAWSVSRDSSKYSNQPQHF

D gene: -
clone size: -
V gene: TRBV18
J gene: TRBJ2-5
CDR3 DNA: TGTGCCAGCTCACCTCAGGAAAGAAACCCGGGGGAGACCCAGTACTTC
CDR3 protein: CASSPQERNPGETQYF

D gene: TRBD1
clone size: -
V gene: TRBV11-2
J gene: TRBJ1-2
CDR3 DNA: TGTGCCAGCAGCCCCCAGCCCCCGGACAGGGCCAACTATGGCTACACCTTC
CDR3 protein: CASSPQPPDRANYGYTF

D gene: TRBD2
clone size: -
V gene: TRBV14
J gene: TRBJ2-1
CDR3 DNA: TGTGCCAGCAGCCAAGATGGCGGGAGCTTCTACAATGAGCAGTTCTTC
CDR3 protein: CASSQDGGSFYNEQFF

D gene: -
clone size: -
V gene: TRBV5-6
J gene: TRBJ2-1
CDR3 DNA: TGTGCCAGCAGCCCCAGGGGACCCTCCTACAATGAGCAGTTCTTC
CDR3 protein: CASSPRGPSYNEQFF

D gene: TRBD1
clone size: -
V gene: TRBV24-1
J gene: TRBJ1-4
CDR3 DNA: TGTGCCACCAGTCCTGAACCCGGGACAGGGTCCACTAATGAAAAACTGTTTTTT
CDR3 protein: CATSPEPGTGSTNEKLFF

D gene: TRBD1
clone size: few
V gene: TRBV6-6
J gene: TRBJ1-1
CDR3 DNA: TGTGCCAGCAGCGTTTATGGGACAGGGGACACTGAAGCTTTCTTT
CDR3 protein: CASSVYGTGDTEAFF

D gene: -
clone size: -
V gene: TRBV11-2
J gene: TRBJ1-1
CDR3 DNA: TGTGCCAGCAGCTTAGATCGCGACCGGTGGACTGAAGCTTTCTTT
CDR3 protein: CASSLDRDRWTEAFF

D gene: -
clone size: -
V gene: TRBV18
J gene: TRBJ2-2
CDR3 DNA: TGTGCCAGCTCACCACCGAACAGAATGAACACCGGGGAGCTGTTTTTT
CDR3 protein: CASSPPNRMNTGELFF

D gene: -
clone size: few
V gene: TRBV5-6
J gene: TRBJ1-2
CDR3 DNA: TGTGCCAGCAGCTTTAGGACCCTAAATGGCTACACCTTC
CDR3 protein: CASSFRTLNGYTF

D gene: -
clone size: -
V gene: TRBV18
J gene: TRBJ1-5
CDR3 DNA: TGTGCCAGCTCACCGTCAGCTACTAATAGCAATCAGCCCCAGCATTTT
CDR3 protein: CASSPSATNSNQPQHF

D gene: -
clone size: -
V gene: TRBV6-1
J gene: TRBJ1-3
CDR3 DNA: TGTGCCAGCAGTGAAGTGGGGAGCTCTTCTGGAAACACCATATATTTT
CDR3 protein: CASSEVGSSSGNTIYF

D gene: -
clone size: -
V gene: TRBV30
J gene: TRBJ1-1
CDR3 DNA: TGTGCCTGGAGTAACAGCGCTGAAGCTTTCTTT
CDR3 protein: CAWSNSAEAFF

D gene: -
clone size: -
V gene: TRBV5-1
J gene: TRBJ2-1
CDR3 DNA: TGCGCCAGCAGTACAGAGCCGGGGAGCTCCTACAATGAGCAGTTCTTC
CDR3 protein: CASSTEPGSSYNEQFF

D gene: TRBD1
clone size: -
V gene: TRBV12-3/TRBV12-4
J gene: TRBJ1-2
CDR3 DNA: TGTGCCAGCAGCCGGACAGGGGCCTATGGCTACACCTTC
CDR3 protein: CASSRTGAYGYTF

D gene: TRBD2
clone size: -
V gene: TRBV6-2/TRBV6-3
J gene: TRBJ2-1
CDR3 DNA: TGTGCCAGCAGTCCCGCCGGGACTAGCGGGAGTGGAAGTGGGGAGCAGTTCTTC
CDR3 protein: CASSPAGTSGSGSGEQFF

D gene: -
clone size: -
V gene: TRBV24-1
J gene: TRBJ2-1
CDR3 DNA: TGTGCCACCAGTGAATCGGCAGGGATTGCCTACAATGAGCAGTTCTTC
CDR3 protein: CATSESAGIAYNEQFF

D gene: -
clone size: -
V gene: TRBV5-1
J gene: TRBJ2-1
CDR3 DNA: TGCGCCAGCAGCTTGGCCCCCAGTTTCAATGAGCAGTTCTTC
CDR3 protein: CASSLAPSFNEQFF